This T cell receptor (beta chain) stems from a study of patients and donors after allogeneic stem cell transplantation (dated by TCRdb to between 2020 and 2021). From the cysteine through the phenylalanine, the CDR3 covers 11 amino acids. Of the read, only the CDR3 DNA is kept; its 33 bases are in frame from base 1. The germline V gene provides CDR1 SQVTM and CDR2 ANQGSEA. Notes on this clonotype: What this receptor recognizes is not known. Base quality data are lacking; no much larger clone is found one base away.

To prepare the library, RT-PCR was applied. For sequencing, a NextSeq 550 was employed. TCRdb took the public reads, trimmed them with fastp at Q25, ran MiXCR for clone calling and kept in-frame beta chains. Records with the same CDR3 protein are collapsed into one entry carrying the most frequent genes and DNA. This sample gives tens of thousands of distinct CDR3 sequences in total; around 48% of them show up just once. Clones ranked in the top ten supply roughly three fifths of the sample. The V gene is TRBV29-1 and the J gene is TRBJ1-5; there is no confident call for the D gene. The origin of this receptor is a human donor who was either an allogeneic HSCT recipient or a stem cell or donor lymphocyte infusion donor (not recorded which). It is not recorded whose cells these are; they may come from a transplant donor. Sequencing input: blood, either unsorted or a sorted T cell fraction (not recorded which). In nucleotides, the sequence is TGCGGCGGTGGTAGCAATCAGCCCCAGCATTTT. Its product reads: CGGGSNQPQHF.